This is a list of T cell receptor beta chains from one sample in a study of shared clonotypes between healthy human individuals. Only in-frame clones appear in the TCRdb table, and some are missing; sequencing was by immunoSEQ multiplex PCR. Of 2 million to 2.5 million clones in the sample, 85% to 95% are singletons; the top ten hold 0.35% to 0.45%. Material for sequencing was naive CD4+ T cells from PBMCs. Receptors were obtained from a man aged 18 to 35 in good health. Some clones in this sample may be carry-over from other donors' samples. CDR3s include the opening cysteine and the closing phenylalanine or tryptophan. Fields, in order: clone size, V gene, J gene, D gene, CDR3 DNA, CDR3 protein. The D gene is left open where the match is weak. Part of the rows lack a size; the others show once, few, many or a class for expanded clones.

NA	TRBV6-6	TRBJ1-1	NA	TGTGCCAGCAGTAACTACAAGAACACTGAAGCTTTCTTT	CASSNYKNTEAFF
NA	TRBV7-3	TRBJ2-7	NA	TGTGCCAGCAGCACCGCGTCTGACCTGACGGCCTACGAGCAGTACTTC	CASSTASDLTAYEQYF
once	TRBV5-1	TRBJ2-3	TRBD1	TGCGCCAGCAGCTTGGGGACCGGGACAGGGCCCACAGATACGCAGTATTTT	CASSLGTGTGPTDTQYF
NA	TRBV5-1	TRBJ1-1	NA	TGCGCCAGCAGCTTGGAAGGAGTTATGAACACTGAAGCTTTCTTT	CASSLEGVMNTEAFF
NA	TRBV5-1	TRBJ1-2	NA	TGCGCCAGCAGCCAACAGGCTGGGGGGCTCGGCTACACCTTC	CASSQQAGGLGYTF
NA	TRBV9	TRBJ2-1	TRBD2	TGTGCCAGCAGCCCCCGGGGAGCGGGAGGATCTAGGGGTGAGCAGTTCTTC	CASSPRGAGGSRGEQFF
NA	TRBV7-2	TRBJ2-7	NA	TGTGCCAGCAGCCCAGGCGGGACAACATACGAGCAGTACTTC	CASSPGGTTYEQYF
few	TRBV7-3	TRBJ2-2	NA	TGTGCCAGCAGCTTAGGTTCAGCGAACACCGGGGAGCTGTTTTTT	CASSLGSANTGELFF
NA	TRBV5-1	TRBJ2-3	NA	TGCGCCAGCAGCCCTTCCCTGGGATCGGGCACAGATACGCAGTATTTT	CASSPSLGSGTDTQYF
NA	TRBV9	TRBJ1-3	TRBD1	TGTGCCAGCAGATACGGGACAGGGCCTGGAAACACCATATATTTT	CASRYGTGPGNTIYF
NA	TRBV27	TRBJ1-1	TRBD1	TGTGCCAGCAGTGCCTCAACAGGGGGGGGCACTGAAGCTTTCTTT	CASSASTGGGTEAFF
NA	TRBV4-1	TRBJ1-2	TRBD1	TGCGCCAGCAGACCCCCGGGACAGGGGGCAGGTGGCTACACCTTC	CASRPPGQGAGGYTF
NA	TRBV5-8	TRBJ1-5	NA	TGTGCCAGCAGCCCGGGGAGGGTATGGATGCCCCAGCATTTT	CASSPGRVWMPQHF
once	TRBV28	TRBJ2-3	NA	TGTGCCAGCAGTTTAGGGTCGGGAAGGGGTACAGATACGCAGTATTTT	CASSLGSGRGTDTQYF
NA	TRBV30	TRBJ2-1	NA	TGTGCCTGGAGTTATTTGTTCTATGAGCAGTTCTTC	CAWSYLFYEQFF
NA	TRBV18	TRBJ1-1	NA	TGTGCCAGCTCACCATACCAGGGTTCGGGCTCCCAGAACACTGAAGCTTTCTTT	CASSPYQGSGSQNTEAFF
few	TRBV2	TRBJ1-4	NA	TGTGCCACGTTGGGTAATGAAAAACTGTTTTTT	CATLGNEKLFF
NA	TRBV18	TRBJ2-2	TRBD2	TGTGCCAGCTCACCACGAGCGGGAGACACCGGGGAGCTGTTTTTT	CASSPRAGDTGELFF
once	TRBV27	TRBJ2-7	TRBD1	TGTGCCAGCAGTTCCAAAGGACAGGGGGTCTCCTACGAGCAGTACTTC	CASSSKGQGVSYEQYF
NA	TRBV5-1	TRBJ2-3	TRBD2	TGCGCCAGCAGCTTCCTGCTAGCGGGAGGTGCAGATACGCAGTATTTT	CASSFLLAGGADTQYF
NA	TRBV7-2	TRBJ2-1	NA	TGTGCCAGCAGTTTCTCTGCAGGGGACAATGAGCAGTTCTTC	CASSFSAGDNEQFF
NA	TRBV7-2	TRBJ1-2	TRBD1	TGTGCCAGCAGCTCTACAGGGGGTAGTCTATCTGGCTACACCTTC	CASSSTGGSLSGYTF
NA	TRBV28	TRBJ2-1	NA	TGTGCCAGCAGTTTAACAGGGCCCCATGAGCAGTTCTTC	CASSLTGPHEQFF
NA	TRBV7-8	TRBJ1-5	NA	TGTGCCAGCAGCCCTCGGACAGTTAGCAATCAGCCCCAGCATTTT	CASSPRTVSNQPQHF
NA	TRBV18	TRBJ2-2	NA	TGTGCCAGCTCACTACAAGGGAACACCGGGGAGCTGTTTTTT	CASSLQGNTGELFF
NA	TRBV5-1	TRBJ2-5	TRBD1	TGCGCCAGCAGCCCCACAGGGGCCTCGGAGACCCAGTACTTC	CASSPTGASETQYF
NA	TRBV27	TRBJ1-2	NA	TGTGCCAGCAGGACCGGACTCAGAGGGGTCGAAGGCTACACCTTC	CASRTGLRGVEGYTF
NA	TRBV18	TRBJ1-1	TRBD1	TGTGCCAGCTCAGTAGGGGGCTCAGGGAACACTGAAGCTTTCTTT	CASSVGGSGNTEAFF
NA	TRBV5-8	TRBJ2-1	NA	TGTGCCAGCAGCCCCCGGCTGCACGGAGGGCAGTTCTTC	CASSPRLHGGQFF
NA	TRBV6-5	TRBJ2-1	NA	TGTGCCAGCAGTCCTTGGCGACCTCCCTACAATGAGCAGTTCTTC	CASSPWRPPYNEQFF
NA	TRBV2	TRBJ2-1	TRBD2	TGTGCCAGCAGCGAGCGGGAGGCGCTGTTCTTC	CASSEREALFF
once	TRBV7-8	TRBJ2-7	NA	TGTGCCAGCAGCCCAAGAAGGGTGCGGGCTTTCGACGAGCAGTACTTC	CASSPRRVRAFDEQYF
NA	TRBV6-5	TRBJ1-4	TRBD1	TGTGCCAGCAGCAACAGGGGGCTATCGGGTGAAAAACTGTTTTTT	CASSNRGLSGEKLFF
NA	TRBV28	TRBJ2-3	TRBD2	TGTGCCAGCAGTTTAGATTCGGCTAGCGGGAGGTCCACAGATACGCAGTATTTT	CASSLDSASGRSTDTQYF
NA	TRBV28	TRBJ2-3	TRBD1	TGTGCCAGCAAGAAACGGGACAGGGACACAGATACGCAGTATTTT	CASKKRDRDTDTQYF
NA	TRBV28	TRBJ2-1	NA	TGTGCCAGCAGTTTAAGGAGTTTCCCTTACAATGAGCAGTTCTTC	CASSLRSFPYNEQFF
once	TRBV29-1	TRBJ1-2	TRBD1	TGCAGCGTTGGGGGACAGGGGGCGTATTATGGCTACACCTTC	CSVGGQGAYYGYTF
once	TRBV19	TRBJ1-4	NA	TGTGCCAGTACCCCCACGGGCGCAACTAATGAAAAACTGTTTTTT	CASTPTGATNEKLFF
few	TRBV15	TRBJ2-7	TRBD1	TGTGCCACCAGCGGGCGGGACAGGGTTCTCGACGAGCAGTACTTC	CATSGRDRVLDEQYF
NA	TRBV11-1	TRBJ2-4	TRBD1	TGTGCCAGCAGCCCACAGGGGGCCGCCAAAAACATTCAGTACTTC	CASSPQGAAKNIQYF
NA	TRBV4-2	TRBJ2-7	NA	TGTGCCAGCAGCCAAGATCCAAGGGGCGCCCTCTCCTACGAGCAGTACTTC	CASSQDPRGALSYEQYF
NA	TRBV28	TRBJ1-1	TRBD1	TGTGCCAGCAGTTTACGGACAGGGGTTCCTGAAGCTTTCTTT	CASSLRTGVPEAFF
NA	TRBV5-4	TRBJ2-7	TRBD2	TGTGCCAGCAGCTTGGAGGTAGCGGGAGAGCTCTCCTACGAGCAGTACTTC	CASSLEVAGELSYEQYF
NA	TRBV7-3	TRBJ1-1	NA	TGTGCCAGCAGCTTAGAGGGTAGGGGCACTGAAGCTTTCTTT	CASSLEGRGTEAFF
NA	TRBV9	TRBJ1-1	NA	TGTGCCAGCAGCCCACAGGATGGGGGGACCCACACTGAAGCTTTCTTT	CASSPQDGGTHTEAFF
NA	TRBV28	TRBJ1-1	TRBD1	TGTGCCAGCAGTTTATCAGGACAGGTGAACACTGAAGCTTTCTTT	CASSLSGQVNTEAFF
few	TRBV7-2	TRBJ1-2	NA	TGTGCCAGCAGCTTAGACCCGGACGGGAGGACCTTC	CASSLDPDGRTF
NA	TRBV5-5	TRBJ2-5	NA	TGTGCCAGCAGCTTGGTTGTCTGGGGAGGAGAGACCCAGTACTTC	CASSLVVWGGETQYF
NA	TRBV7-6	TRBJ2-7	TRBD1	TGTGCCAGCAGCTCTCCCTTCCGGGGACAGGGGGCTTCCTACGAGCAGTACTTC	CASSSPFRGQGASYEQYF
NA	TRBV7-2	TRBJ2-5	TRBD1	TGTGCCAGCAGGGCAGGGGGCGAGGAGACCCAGTACTTC	CASRAGGEETQYF
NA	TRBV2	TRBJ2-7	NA	TGTGCCAGCAGTGAAGATTATGGCGGGCCCCGCGAGCAGTACTTC	CASSEDYGGPREQYF
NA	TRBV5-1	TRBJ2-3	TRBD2	TGCGCCAGCAGCTCACGACCGGGGCCCGGACTAGCGGGGTTCACAGATACGCAGTATTTT	CASSSRPGPGLAGFTDTQYF
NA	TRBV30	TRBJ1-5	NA	TGTGCCTGGAGTGTTTCGTCTCAGCCCCAGCATTTT	CAWSVSSQPQHF
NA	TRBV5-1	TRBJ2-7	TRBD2	TGCGCCAGCAGCTCCCCCCGGACTAGCGGAATCTACGAGCAGTACTTC	CASSSPRTSGIYEQYF
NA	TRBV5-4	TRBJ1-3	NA	TGTGCCAGCAGCTTGGGCAGTACCTCTGGAAACACCATATATTTT	CASSLGSTSGNTIYF
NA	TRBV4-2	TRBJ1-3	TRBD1	TGTGCCAGCAGCCAAGATCCCCCCCGCCCGTGGGACAGCTCTGGAAACACCATATATTTT	CASSQDPPRPWDSSGNTIYF